The 14 T cell receptor beta chains reported below all come from one sample, sequenced in a study of neurological immune-mediated disorders. TCRdb analysed the 5' RACE reads with MiXCR anew, one entry per CDR3 protein. The table lists 18,000 or so distinct CDR3 sequences, 9.5% to 12% of them singletons. Sequenced sample: CD8+ T cells from blood. The source of these receptors is a woman between 45 and 60 years old in good health.

This clonotype was detected ten times or more. CDR3 nucleotide sequence: TGTGCCAGCAGCGTAGGACAGGGAGCCTACGAGCAGTACTTC. It translates to CASSVGQGAYEQYF. This chain links TRBV9 with TRBJ2-7, with 7 bases lining up with TRBD1. This CDR3 region has 14 residues. Trimming took 0 bases from V and 2 from J; bases not matched to a gene: 2. Germline V lookup: CDR1 SGDLS, CDR2 YYNGEE.

This clonotype was counted many times. The chain uses TRBV21-1 and TRBJ2-7; the table's TRBD1 call for D was not verified on the DNA. TRBV21-1 is described as a pseudogene. The CDR3 totals 13 residues. CDR3 DNA sequence: TGTGCCAGCAGCAAAGTCCAGGGCTACGAGCAGTACTTC. It is translated as CASSKVQGYEQYF.

This clonotype has at least ten counts. V usage is TRBV28 and J usage is TRBJ2-7; weak D call: TRBD2 (6 bases). Germline values: CDR1 MDHEN, CDR2 SYDVKM. CDR3 length: 14 residues. V was clipped by 4 bases and J by 2 bases, with 12 bases between them. The CDR3 DNA sequence: TGTGCCAGCAGTTCGCCGGGAGTCCCCTACGAGCAGTACTTC. Protein: CASSSPGVPYEQYF.

This clonotype was seen many times. V usage is TRBV6-5 and J usage is TRBJ1-6, with D uncertain. This CDR3 spans 10 amino acids. Trimming took 8 bases from V and 10 from J, leaving 6 bases between them. Germline V gene sequence: CDR1 MNHEY, CDR2 SVGAGI. The CDR3 DNA sequence: TGTGCCAGCGGTGGCTCACCCCTCCACTTT. It codes for CASGGSPLHF.

This clonotype was observed many times. This chain joins TRBV20-1 and TRBJ2-7; 9 bases line up with TRBD1. V lost 4 bases to trimming and J lost 3 bases; unmatched junction nucleotides: 16. The CDR3 has 17 amino acids. The germline CDR1 and CDR2 sequences are DFQATT and SNEGSKA (reference sequence). The CDR3 nucleotides read TGCAGTGCTAATCCCTCGGGACAGGGCTTTCCAATCTACGAGCAGTACTTC. Amino acids: CSANPSGQGFPIYEQYF.

This clonotype was observed at least ten times. The CDR3 DNA sequence: TGCGCCAGCAGCTTGATTGGGAACTACAATGAGCAGTTCTTC. Amino acids: CASSLIGNYNEQFF. The chain carries TRBV5-1 and TRBJ2-1; D unresolved. The CDR3 is made up of 14 amino acids. The V gene's germline CDR1 is SGHRS and CDR2 YFSETQ. Trimming took off 1 base at V and 3 bases at J, with 8 bases between the two ends.

The chain joins TRBV29-1 to TRBJ1-6, with TRBD1 as a possible D gene (5 bases). V dropped 4 bases and J dropped 10 bases, with 14 bases sitting between them. Looked up from germline, CDR1 is SQVTM and CDR2 is ANQGSEA. The CDR3 totals 13 residues. CDR3 nucleotides: TGCAGCGTTGCTTTGCAGGAGGGGTCACCCCTCCACTTT. Its translation: CSVALQEGSPLHF. Full variable domain (outside the CDR3, taken from reference TRBV29-1 and TRBJ1-6): SAVISQKPSRDICQRGTSLTIQCQVDSQVTMMFWYRQQPGQSLTLIATANQGSEATYESGFVIDKFPISRPNLTFSTLTVSNMSPEDSSIYLCSVALQEGSPLHFGNGTRLTVT.

The rearrangement uses TRBV5-1 and TRBJ2-1; 10 nucleotides agree with TRBD1. J gave up 5 bases and V 3 bases, and 8 bases lay outside the gene matches. The CDR3 spans 16 residues. CDR1 is SGHRS, CDR2 YFSETQ, per germline. The CDR3 DNA follows: TGCGCCAGCAGCTCCCAGGGACAGGGGTGGAACAATGAGCAGTTCTTC. It is translated as CASSSQGQGWNNEQFF.

This clonotype was observed many times. This chain links TRBV7-9 with TRBJ2-3, with 10 positions matching TRBD1. Germline values: CDR1 SEHNR, CDR2 FQNEAQ (reference sequence). Unmatched junction bases numbered 5, after V lost 5 bases and J lost 3 bases. The CDR3 runs to 15 residues. The chain's CDR3 is CASSPRTGGTDTQYF. Written as DNA, the CDR3 is TGTGCCAGCAGCCCACGGACAGGGGGTACAGATACGCAGTATTTT.

This clonotype was seen repeatedly, ten times or more. The chain recombines TRBV27 with TRBJ1-1; D gene ambiguous. The CDR3 loop spans 13 amino acids. Germline V gene data show CDR1 as MNHEY and CDR2 as SMNVEV (reference sequence). Trimming stripped 2 bases from V and 5 bases from J, with 9 bases between. The CDR3 DNA reads as TGTGCCAGCAGTTTAGCCTCGGGAACTGAAGCTTTCTTT. Its protein is CASSLASGTEAFF.

This rearrangement joins TRBV7-9 to TRBJ2-5, with D maybe TRBD2 (5 bases). This CDR3 is 17 amino acids long. V shed 5 bases and J shed 1 base, with 20 bases lying between them. Germline V gene lookup returns CDR1 SEHNR and CDR2 FQNEAQ (reference sequence). The CDR3 bases are TGTGCCAGCAGCAACGGACGTGAGGGCAGACCCCAAGAGACCCAGTACTTC. Translated: CASSNGREGRPQETQYF. The variable domain in full, completed from reference TRBV7-9 and TRBJ2-5, reads DTGVSQNPRHKITKRGQNVTFRCDPISEHNRLYWYRQTLGQGPEFLTYFQNEAQLEKSRLLSDRFSAERPKGSFSTLEIQRTEQGDSAMYLCASSNGREGRPQETQYFGPGTRLLVL.

This clonotype has ten or more counts. The rearrangement uses TRBV5-6 and TRBJ2-7, with D hard to call. The germline CDR1 and CDR2 sequences are SGHDT and YYEEEE. The CDR3 length is 13 residues. V was shortened by 0 bases and J by 0 bases, with 4 bases between the two germline ends. The DNA of the CDR3 is TGTGCCAGCAGCTTGGGAAGCTCCTACGAGCAGTACTTC. This sequence encodes CASSLGSSYEQYF.

This clonotype showed up many times. This chain links TRBV7-9 with TRBJ2-3; 8 bases are a match to TRBD2. Per germline, CDR1 SEHNR and CDR2 FQNEAQ (reference sequence). The CDR3 length is 15 residues. The junction had 6 bases not matched to a gene; V was cut back by 4 bases and J by 3 bases. The CDR3 loop reads CASSSLPSGTDTQYF. The CDR3 DNA is TGTGCCAGCAGCTCCCTACCTAGCGGGACAGATACGCAGTATTTT.

This clonotype appeared many times. This chain joins TRBV29-1 and TRBJ2-7; TRBD2 agrees at 7 bases. This CDR3 is built from 13 residues. The trim removed 3 bases at V and 0 bases at J, leaving 2 bases unmatched. Germline CDR1 is SQVTM and CDR2 is ANQGSEA. CDR3: CSVEWEGSYEQYF. The CDR3 DNA sequence: TGCAGCGTTGAGTGGGAGGGCTCCTACGAGCAGTACTTC.